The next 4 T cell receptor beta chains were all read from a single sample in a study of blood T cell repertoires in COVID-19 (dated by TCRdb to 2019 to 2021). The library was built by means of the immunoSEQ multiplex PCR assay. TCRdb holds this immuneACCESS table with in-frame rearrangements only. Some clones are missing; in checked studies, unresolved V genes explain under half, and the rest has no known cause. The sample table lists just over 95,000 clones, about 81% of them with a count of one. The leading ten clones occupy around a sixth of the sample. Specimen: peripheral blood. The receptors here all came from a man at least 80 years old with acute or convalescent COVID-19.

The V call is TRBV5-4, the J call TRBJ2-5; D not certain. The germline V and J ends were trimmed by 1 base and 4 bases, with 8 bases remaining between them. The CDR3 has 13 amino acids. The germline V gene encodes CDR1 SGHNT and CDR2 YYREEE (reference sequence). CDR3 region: CASSLSVSETQYF. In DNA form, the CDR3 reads TGTGCCAGCAGCTTGTCTGTTTCAGAGACCCAGTACTTC.

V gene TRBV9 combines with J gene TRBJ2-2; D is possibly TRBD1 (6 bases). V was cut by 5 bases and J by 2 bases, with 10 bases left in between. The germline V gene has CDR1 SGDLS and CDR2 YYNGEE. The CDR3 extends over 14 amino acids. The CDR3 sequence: CASRVGANTGELFF. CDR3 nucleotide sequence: TGTGCCAGCAGGGTGGGGGCAAACACCGGGGAGCTGTTTTTT.

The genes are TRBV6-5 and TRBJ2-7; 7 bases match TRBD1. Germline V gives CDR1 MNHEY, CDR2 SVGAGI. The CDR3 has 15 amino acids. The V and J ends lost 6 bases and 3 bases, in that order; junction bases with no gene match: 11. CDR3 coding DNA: TGTGCCAGCAGGCCTCCGACAGGGCTTTTCTACGAGCAGTACTTC. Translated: CASRPPTGLFYEQYF.

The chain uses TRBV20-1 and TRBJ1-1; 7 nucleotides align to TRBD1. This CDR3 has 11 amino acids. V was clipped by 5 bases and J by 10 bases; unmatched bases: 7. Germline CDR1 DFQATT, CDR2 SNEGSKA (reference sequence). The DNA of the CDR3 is TGCAGTGCTGGGACAGTCGTCCCAGCTTTCTTT. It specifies CSAGTVVPAFF.